The T cell receptor (beta chain) under discussion was sequenced for a study of blood T cell repertoires in COVID-19. This CDR3 region has 15 residues. V was cut by 5 bases and J by 4 bases, with 15 bases left in between. Germline lookup yields CDR1 LGHDT and CDR2 YNNKEL (reference sequence). Patients in Seattle were enrolled during active infection, then followed longitudinally. The method was immunoSEQ multiplex PCR; TCRdb's version includes in-frame clones alone and lacks a portion of them. The table records roughly 340,000 clones, roughly 90% of them present only once. The rearrangement uses TRBV3-1 (or the pseudogene TRBV3-2) and TRBJ1-3, with a weak D call TRBD1 (5 bases). This sequence was found in a woman in her twenties or thirties with COVID-19, enrolled during active disease. The material sequenced was peripheral blood. This chain's CDR3 is CASSYRGDPGNTIYF. CDR3 coding DNA: TGTGCCAGCAGCTACCGGGGGGATCCCGGAAACACCATATATTTT.